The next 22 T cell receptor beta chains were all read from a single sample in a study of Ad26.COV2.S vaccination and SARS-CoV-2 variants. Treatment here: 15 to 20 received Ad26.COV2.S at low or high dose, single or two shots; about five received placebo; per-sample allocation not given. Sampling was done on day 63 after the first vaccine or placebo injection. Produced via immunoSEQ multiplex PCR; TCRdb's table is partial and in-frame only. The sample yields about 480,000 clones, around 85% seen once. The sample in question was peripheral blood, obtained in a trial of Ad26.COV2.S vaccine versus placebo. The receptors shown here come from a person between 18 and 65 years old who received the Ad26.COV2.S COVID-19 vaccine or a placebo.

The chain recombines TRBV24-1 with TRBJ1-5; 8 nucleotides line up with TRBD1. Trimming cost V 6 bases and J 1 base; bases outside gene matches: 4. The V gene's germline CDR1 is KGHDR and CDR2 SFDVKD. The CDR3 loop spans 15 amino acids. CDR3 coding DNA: TGTGCCACCAGTTCAGGGGGCGGGAGCAATCAGCCCCAGCATTTT. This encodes CATSSGGGSNQPQHF.

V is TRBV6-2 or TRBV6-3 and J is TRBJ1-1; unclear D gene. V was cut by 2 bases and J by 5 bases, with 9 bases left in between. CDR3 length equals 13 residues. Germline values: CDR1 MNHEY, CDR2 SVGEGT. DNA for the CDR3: TGTGCCAGCAGTTACGTGGTTGGAACTGAAGCTTTCTTT. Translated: CASSYVVGTEAFF.

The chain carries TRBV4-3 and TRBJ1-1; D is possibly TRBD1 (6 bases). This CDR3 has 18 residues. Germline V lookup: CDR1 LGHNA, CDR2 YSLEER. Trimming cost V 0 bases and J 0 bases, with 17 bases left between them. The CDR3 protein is CASSQDGGRGLLNTEAFF. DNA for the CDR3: TGCGCCAGCAGCCAAGACGGCGGCAGGGGCCTACTGAACACTGAAGCTTTCTTT.

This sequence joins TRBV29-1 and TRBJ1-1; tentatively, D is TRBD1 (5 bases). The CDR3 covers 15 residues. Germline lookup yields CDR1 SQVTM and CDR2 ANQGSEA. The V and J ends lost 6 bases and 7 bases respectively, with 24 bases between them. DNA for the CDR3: TGCAGCGTCACCGAGGCGGGACTCTACGGGAGTGAAGCTTTCTTT. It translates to CSVTEAGLYGSEAFF.

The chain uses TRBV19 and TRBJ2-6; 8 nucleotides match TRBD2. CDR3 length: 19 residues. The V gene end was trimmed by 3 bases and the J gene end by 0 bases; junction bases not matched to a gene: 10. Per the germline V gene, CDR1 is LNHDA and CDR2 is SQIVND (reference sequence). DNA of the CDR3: TGTGCCAGTAGTATCTTTGGAGCGGGAGCCCGCTCTGGGGCCAACGTCCTGACTTTC. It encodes CASSIFGAGARSGANVLTF.

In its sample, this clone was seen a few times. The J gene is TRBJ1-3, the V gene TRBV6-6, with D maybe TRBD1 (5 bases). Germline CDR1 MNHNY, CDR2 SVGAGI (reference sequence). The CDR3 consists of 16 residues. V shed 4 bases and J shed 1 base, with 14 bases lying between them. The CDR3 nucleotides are TGTGCCAGCAGTTCCCCCCCGCGGGGGTCTGGAAACACCATATATTTT. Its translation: CASSSPPRGSGNTIYF.

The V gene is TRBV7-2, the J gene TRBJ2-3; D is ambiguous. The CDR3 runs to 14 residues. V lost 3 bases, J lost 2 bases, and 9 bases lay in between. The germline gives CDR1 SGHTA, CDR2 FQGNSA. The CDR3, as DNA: TGTGCCAGCAGCTTGGGCCAGGTCACAGATACGCAGTATTTT. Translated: CASSLGQVTDTQYF.

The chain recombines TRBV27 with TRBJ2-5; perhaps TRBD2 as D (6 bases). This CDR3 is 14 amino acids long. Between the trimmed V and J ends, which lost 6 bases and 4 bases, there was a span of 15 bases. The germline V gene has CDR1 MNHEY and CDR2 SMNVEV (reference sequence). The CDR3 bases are TGTGCCAGCAGCCACTTCGGCGGGGTAGAGACCCAGTACTTC. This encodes CASSHFGGVETQYF.

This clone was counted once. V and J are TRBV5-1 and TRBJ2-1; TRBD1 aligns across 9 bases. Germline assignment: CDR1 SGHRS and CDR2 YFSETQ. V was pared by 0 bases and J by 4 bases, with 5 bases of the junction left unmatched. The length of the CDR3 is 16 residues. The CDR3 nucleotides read TGCGCCAGCAGCTTGGATTTCGGGACAGGGTACAATGAGCAGTTCTTC. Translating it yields CASSLDFGTGYNEQFF.

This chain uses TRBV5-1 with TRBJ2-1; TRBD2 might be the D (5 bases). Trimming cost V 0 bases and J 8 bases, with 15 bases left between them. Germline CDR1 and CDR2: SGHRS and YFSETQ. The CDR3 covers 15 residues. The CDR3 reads CASSLVRGIMDEQFF. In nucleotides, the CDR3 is TGCGCCAGCAGCTTGGTACGGGGTATTATGGATGAGCAGTTCTTC.

CDR3 bases: TGTGCCAGTAGCGAGGGGGGCGATAGGTGGAACATTCAGTACTTC. This translates into CASSEGGDRWNIQYF. V gene TRBV19 combines with J gene TRBJ2-4, with D perhaps assigned TRBD1 or TRBD2 (6 bases each). This CDR3 has 15 amino acids. V lost 6 bases and J lost 7, with 19 bases in between. Germline V CDR1 and CDR2: LNHDA, SQIVND (reference sequence). Full variable domain (remainder filled in from reference TRBV19 and TRBJ2-4): DGGITQSPKYLFRKEGQNVTLSCEQNLNHDAMYWYRQDPGQGLRLIYYSQIVNDFQKGDIAEGYSVSREKKESFPLTVTSAQKNPTAFYLCASSEGGDRWNIQYFGAGTRLSVL.

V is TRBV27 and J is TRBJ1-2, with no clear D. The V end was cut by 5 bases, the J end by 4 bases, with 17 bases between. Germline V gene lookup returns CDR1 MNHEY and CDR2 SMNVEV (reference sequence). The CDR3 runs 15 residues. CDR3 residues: CASSPRQRGAYGYTF. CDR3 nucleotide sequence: TGTGCCAGCAGTCCCCGGCAGCGGGGTGCCTATGGCTACACCTTC.

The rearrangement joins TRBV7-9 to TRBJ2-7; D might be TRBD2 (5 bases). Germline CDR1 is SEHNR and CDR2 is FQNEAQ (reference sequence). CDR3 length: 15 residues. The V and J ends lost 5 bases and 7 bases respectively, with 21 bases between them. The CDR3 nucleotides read TGTGCCAGCAGCCCCCTCCGGCTAGCCGAGGGAGAGCAGTACTTC. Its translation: CASSPLRLAEGEQYF.

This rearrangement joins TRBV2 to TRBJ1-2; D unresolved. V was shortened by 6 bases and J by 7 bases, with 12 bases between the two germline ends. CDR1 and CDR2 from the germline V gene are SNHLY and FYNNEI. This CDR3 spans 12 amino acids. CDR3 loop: CASRERTGGYTF. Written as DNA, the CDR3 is TGTGCCAGCAGGGAGAGAACTGGTGGCTACACCTTC.

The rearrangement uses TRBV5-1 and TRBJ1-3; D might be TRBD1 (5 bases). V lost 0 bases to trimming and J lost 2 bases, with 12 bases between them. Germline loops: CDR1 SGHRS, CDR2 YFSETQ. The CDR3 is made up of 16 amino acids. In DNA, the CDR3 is TGCGCCAGCAGCTTGGACCCTTTGGGGGCTGGAAACACCATATATTTT. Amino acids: CASSLDPLGAGNTIYF.

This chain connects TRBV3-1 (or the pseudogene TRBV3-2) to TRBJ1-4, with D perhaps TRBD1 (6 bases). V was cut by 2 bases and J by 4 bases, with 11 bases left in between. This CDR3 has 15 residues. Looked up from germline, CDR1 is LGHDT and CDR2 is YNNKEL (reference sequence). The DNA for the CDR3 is TGTGCCAGCAGCCAAACGAGGGGGATTAATGAAAAACTGTTTTTT. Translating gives CASSQTRGINEKLFF.

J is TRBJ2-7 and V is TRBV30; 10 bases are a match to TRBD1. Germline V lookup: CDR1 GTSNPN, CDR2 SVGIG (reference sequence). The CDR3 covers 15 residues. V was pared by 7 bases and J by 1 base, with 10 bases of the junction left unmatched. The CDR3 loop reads CALYPRDRGSYEQYF. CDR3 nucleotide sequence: TGTGCCTTATACCCCCGGGACAGGGGTTCCTACGAGCAGTACTTC. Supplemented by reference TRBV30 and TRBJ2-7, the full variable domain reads SQTIHQWPATLVQPVGSPLSLECTVEGTSNPNLYWYRQAAGRGLQLLFYSVGIGQISSEVPQNLSASRPQDRQFILSSKKLLLSDSGFYLCALYPRDRGSYEQYFGPGTRLTVT.

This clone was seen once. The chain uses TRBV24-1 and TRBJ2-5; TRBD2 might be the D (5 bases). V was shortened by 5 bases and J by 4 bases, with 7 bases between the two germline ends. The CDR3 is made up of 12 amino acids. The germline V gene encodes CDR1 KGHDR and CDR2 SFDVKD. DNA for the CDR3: TGTGCCACCAGTGGAGGAGGAGAGACCCAGTACTTC. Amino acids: CATSGGGETQYF.

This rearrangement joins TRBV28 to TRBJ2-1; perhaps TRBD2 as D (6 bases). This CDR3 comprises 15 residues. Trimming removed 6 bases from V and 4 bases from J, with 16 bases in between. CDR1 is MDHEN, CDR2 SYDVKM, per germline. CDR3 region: CASRGGPRVYNEQFF. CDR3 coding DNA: TGTGCCAGCAGGGGGGGTCCCAGGGTATACAATGAGCAGTTCTTC.

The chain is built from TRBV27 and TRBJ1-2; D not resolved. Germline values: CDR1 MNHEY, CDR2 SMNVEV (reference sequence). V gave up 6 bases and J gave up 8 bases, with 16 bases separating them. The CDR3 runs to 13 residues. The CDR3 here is CASSGRPLEGYTF. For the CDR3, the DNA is TGTGCCAGCAGCGGCAGGCCCCTCGAAGGCTACACCTTC.

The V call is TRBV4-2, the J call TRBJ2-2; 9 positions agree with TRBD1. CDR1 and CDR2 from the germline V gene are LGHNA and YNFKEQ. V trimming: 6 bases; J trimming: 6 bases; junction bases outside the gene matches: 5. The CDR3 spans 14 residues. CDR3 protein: CASRRDRAAGELFF. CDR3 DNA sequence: TGTGCCAGCAGACGGGACAGGGCGGCCGGGGAGCTGTTTTTT.

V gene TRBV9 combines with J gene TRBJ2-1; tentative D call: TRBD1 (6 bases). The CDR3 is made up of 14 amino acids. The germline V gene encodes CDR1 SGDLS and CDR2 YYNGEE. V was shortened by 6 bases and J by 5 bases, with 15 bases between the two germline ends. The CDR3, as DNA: TGTGCCAGCACCACGTTTGAGGGGGACAATGAGCAGTTCTTC. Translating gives CASTTFEGDNEQFF.